The entry below describes one TCR beta chain. The antigen remains unidentified. The V segment lost 3 bases and the J segment 2 bases; nucleotides outside the gene matches: 8. This CDR3 is built from 17 residues. The germline V gene has CDR1 SQVTM and CDR2 ANQGSEA. This specimen belongs to a study of shared clonotypes between healthy human individuals. Whole-study results and caveats: Rarefaction indicated that sorted-subset sequencing remained incomplete although depth was large.

Terminally differentiated effector memory CD45RA+ cells were excluded by CCR7 positive selection of CD45RO-negative cells. Assay execution proceeded at the deep level. Template for every sorted-subset replicate PCR totaled about 0.2 ug DNA, roughly 30,000 T cell genomes. Using immunoSEQ multiplex PCR, the repertoire was profiled, and TCRdb retains in-frame clones only, with some absent. The sample holds 1.5 million to 2.5 million clones, less than 95% seen once. The genes are TRBV29-1 and TRBJ2-1; 12 bases align to TRBD2. The TCR originated in a man in his late teens or twenties in good health. The sample comprised naive CD8+ T cells sorted from blood. The DNA for the CDR3 is TGCAGCGTTGAGTGGCTAGCGGGGGGGCTACCCTACAATGAGCAGTTCTTC. Its translation is CSVEWLAGGLPYNEQFF.